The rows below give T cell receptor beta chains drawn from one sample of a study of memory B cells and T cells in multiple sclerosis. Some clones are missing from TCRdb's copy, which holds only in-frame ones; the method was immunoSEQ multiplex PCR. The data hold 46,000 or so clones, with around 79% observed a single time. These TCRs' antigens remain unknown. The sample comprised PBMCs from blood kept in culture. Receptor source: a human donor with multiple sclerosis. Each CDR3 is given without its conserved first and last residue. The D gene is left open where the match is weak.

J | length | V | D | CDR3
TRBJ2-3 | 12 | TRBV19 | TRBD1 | ASSRGQATDTQY
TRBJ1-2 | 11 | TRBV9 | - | ASSVGQGAEAT
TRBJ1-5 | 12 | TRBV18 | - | ASSPGREDQPQH
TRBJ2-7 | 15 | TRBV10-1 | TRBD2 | ASSPGLAGNPYGEQY
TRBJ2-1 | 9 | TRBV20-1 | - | SASVVDEQF
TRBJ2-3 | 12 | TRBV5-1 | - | ASSLLPYTDTQY
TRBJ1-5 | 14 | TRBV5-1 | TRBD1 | ASSLDGTAQNQPQH
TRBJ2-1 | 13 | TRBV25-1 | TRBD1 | ASSRGQGARNEQF
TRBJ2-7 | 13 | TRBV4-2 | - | ASSQEPGETYEQY
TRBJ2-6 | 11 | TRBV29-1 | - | SVALDGANVLT
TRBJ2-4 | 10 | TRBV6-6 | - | ASSRGHHIQY
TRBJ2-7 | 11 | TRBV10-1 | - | ASSAQGVHEQY
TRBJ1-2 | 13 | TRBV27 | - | ASSSRDQNRHGYT
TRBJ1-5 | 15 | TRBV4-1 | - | ASSQEAQDYSNQPQH
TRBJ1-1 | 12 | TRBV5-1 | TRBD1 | ASSILQGSNEAF
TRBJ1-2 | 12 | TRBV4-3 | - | ASSREDGLYGYT
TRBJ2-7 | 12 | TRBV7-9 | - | ASSHHVSPYEQY
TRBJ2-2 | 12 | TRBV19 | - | ASSSGPNTGELF
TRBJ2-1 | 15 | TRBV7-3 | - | ASSLHPVRSLGNEQF
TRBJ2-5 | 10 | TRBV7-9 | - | ASSFRMETQY
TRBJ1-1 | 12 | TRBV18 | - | ASSPFDPGTEAF
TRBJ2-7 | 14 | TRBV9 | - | ASSVGQRRDPYEQY
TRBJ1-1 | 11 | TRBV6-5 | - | ASRRMGDTEAF
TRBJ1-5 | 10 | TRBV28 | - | ASRDINQPQH
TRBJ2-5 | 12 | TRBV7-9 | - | ASSFVRLGETQY
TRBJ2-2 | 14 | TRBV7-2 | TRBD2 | ASSLRSSGSTGELF
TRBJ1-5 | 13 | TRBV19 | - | ASSFRADSNQPQH
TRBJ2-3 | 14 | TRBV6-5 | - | ASSYGSPLSTDTQY
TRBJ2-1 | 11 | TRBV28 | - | ASTTGSYNEQF
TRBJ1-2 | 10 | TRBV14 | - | ASSRGGVGYT
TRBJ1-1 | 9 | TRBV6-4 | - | ASSVGDEAF
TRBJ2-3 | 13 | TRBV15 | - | ATSRAQGTTDTQY
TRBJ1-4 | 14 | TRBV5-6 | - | ASSVHPTATNEKLF
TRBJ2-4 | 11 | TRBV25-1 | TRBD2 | ASNSGVGNIQY
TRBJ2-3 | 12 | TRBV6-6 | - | ASSYSSTGDTQY
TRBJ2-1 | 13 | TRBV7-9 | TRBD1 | ASRGGDRAYNEQF
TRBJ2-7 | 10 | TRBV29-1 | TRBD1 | SVVGTGFEQY